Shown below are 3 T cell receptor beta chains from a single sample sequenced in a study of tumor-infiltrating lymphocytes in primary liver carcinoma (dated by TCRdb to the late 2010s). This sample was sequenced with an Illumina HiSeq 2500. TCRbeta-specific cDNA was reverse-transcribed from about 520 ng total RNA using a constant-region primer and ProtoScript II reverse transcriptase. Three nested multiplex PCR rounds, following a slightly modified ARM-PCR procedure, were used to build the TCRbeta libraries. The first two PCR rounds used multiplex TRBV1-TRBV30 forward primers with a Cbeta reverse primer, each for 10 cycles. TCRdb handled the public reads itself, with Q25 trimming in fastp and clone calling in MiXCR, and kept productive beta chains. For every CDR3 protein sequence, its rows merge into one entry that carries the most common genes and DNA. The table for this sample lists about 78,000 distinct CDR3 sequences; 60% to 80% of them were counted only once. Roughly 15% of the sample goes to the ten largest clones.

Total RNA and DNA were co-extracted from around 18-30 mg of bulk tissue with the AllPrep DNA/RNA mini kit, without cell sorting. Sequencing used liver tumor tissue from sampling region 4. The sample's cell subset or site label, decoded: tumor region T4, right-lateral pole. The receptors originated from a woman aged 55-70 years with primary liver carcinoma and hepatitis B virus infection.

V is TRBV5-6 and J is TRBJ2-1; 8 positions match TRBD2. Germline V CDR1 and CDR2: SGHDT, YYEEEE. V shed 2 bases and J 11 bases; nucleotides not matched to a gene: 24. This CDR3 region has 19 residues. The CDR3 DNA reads TGTGCCAGCAGCTTTCTTAGCGGGATGGCCTTTACAAGGGACTATAAGCAGTTCTTC. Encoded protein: CASSFLSGMAFTRDYKQFF.

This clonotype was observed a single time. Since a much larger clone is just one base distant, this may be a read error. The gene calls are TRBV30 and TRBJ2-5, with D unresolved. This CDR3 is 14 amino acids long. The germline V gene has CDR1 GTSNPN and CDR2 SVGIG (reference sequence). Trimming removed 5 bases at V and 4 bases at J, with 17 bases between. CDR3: CAWVAGSDGETQYF. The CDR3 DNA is TGTGCCTGGGTAGCCGGGTCCGATGGAGAGACCCAGTACTTC. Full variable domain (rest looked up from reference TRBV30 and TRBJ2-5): SQTIHQWPATLVQPVGSPLSLECTVEGTSNPNLYWYRQAAGRGLQLLFYSVGIGQISSEVPQNLSASRPQDRQFILSSKKLLLSDSGFYLCAWVAGSDGETQYFGPGTRLLVL.

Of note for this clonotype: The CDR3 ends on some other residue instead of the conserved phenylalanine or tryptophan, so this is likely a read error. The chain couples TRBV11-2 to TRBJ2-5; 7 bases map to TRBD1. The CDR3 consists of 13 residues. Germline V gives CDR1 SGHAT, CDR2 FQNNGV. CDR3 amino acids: CVSSKTGLETQYS. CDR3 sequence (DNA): TGTGTCAGCAGCAAGACAGGGCTAGAGACCCAGTACTCC.